The 4 T cell receptor beta chains below come from one sample, sequenced in a study of blood T cell repertoires in COVID-19 (dated by TCRdb to about 2020). The library was generated by the immunoSEQ multiplex PCR assay. In TCRdb, the immuneACCESS table is reduced to in-frame sequences with V and J assigned. These tables do not hold every clone; where another copy was compared, an unresolved V gene accounts for under half, and the others remain unexplained. Recorded for this sample are about 55,000 clones; roughly 85% of them occurred a single time. About 6.4% of the sample comes from the top ten. Sequenced: peripheral blood. Receptor source: a human donor in a cohort sampled during active or convalescent COVID-19.

This clone was observed once. The V gene is TRBV6-2 or TRBV6-3, the J gene TRBJ2-2; TRBD2 matches at 8 bases. The CDR3 runs to 18 residues. The V and J ends lost 0 bases and 3 bases, in that order; junction bases with no gene match: 9. From germline, CDR1 is MNHEY and CDR2 SVGEGT. For the CDR3, the DNA is TGTGCCAGCAGTTACTCGTTCTCGGGGGGGCGAGACACCGGGGAGCTGTTTTTT. Residues: CASSYSFSGGRDTGELFF.

V is TRBV5-4 and J is TRBJ1-6; 7 bases line up with TRBD1. The germline V gene encodes CDR1 SGHNT and CDR2 YYREEE (reference sequence). The CDR3 covers 18 residues. V gave up 3 bases and J gave up 7 bases; unmatched junction bases: 16. Here the CDR3 DNA reads TGTGCCAGCAGCTCGGGAGGGACAGTCTCCCATTTCAATTCACCCCTCCACTTT. Its translation is CASSSGGTVSHFNSPLHF.

V is TRBV7-3 and J is TRBJ2-3; D is possibly TRBD1 (6 bases). Germline values: CDR1 SGHTA, CDR2 FQGTGA. The CDR3 totals 15 residues. The V gene lost 4 bases and the J gene lost 3 bases, with 14 bases spanning the gap. The CDR3 region has the DNA TGTGCCAGCAGCTCCCAGGGGCAGAGGACAGATACGCAGTATTTT. Protein product: CASSSQGQRTDTQYF.

V gene TRBV6-1 combines with J gene TRBJ2-3; 10 bases are shared with TRBD2. Germline V gives CDR1 MNHNS, CDR2 SASEGT. The CDR3 is made up of 16 amino acids. The V gene end was trimmed by 4 bases and the J gene end by 4 bases; junction bases not matched to a gene: 8. CDR3 nucleotides: TGTGCCAGCAGTGCCCAGCGGGGGGGCTTCGCAGATACGCAGTATTTT. Translated, it gives CASSAQRGGFADTQYF.